The 9 T cell receptor beta chains presented below share a single source sample, sequenced in a study of T cells expressing NK-cell markers. TCRdb reprocessed the 5' RACE reads and stores each CDR3 protein as one record, lacking DNA. This table lists 400,000 to 450,000 distinct CDR3 sequences. The sequencing input was blood T cells: a sorted CD56 or NKG2C T cell subset, CD4+ or CD8+ T cells, or bulk PBMC T cells (not recorded which). The receptors derive from a woman between 18 and 69 years old in good health.

The rearrangement links TRBV5-1 to TRBJ2-5; the D call of TRBD2 rests on TCRdb alone, since no DNA is present to check it. The germline V gene encodes CDR1 SGHRS and CDR2 YFSETQ. The CDR3 length is 17 residues. The CDR3 loop is CASSLAGVAGAQETQYF.

V gene TRBV12-3 or TRBV12-4 combines with J gene TRBJ2-7; the D gene TCRdb calls, TRBD1, cannot be checked with no DNA. The CDR3 runs 14 residues. The chain's CDR3 is CASRAWDRGYEQYF.

J is TRBJ2-7 and V is TRBV4-1; the D gene TCRdb calls, TRBD2, cannot be checked with no DNA. The CDR3 extends over 12 amino acids. Germline V gene lookup returns CDR1 MGHRA and CDR2 YSYEKL. The CDR3 is CASSNAAREQYF.

CDR3 sequence: CASSFRRSNQPQHF. The chain links TRBV12-3 or TRBV12-4 to TRBJ1-5. The CDR3 is 14 residues long.

V and J are TRBV9 and TRBJ2-1; the TCRdb D gene call, TRBD2, has no DNA to confirm it. There are 16 residues in the CDR3. Germline lookup yields CDR1 SGDLS and CDR2 YYNGEE. This CDR3 reads CASSVAPSGRSYEQFF.

The chain is built from TRBV11-3 and TRBJ2-1. The length of the CDR3 is 16 residues. Per the germline V gene, CDR1 is SGHNT and CDR2 is YENEEA. The CDR3 spells CASSLDRTSSYNEQFF.

V and J are TRBV7-2 and TRBJ1-1. CDR1 SGHTA and CDR2 FQGNSA come from the germline V gene. This CDR3 is built from 14 residues. CDR3 sequence: CASSLVPVNTEAFF.

V and J are TRBV6-6 and TRBJ1-1. CDR1 is MNHNY, CDR2 SVGAGI, per germline (reference sequence). The CDR3 extends over 13 amino acids. The CDR3 is CASSYRANTEAFF.

V is TRBV7-2 and J is TRBJ2-3. The CDR3 runs to 17 residues. From germline, CDR1 is SGHTA and CDR2 FQGNSA. The CDR3 sequence: CASSLVRDGGGTDTQYF.